A single T cell receptor beta chain is shown here with its context. The sample originates from a study of blood T cell repertoires in COVID-19. Overall study context: There were acute and convalescent COVID-19 samples, and they came from the United States, Italy and Spain. T cells, B-cell-depleted T cells, or PBMCs supplied cDNA or gDNA.

Authors' analysis steps: Amplified reference gene primers provided the basis for estimating nucleated cell counts. Assay used: immunoSEQ multiplex PCR; TCRdb lists only in-frame clones, some missing. V and J calls and clone size are those listed in that table; D and trimming were worked out from the DNA. Counted here are roughly 230,000 clones, 70% to 90% occurring once; the ten biggest clones make up more than 0.55%. This CDR3 has 14 residues. In germline, CDR1 is MRHNA, CDR2 SNTAGT. Trimming stripped 0 bases from V and 11 bases from J, with 16 bases between. The chain links TRBV6-4 to TRBJ1-1; possible D gene TRBD1, 6 bases. The origin of this receptor is a human donor in a cohort sampled during active COVID-19. Specimen: peripheral blood. For the CDR3, the DNA is TGTGCCAGCAGTGACTCGATTCGGGGGGCCCGGGCTTTCTTT. This sequence encodes CASSDSIRGARAFF.